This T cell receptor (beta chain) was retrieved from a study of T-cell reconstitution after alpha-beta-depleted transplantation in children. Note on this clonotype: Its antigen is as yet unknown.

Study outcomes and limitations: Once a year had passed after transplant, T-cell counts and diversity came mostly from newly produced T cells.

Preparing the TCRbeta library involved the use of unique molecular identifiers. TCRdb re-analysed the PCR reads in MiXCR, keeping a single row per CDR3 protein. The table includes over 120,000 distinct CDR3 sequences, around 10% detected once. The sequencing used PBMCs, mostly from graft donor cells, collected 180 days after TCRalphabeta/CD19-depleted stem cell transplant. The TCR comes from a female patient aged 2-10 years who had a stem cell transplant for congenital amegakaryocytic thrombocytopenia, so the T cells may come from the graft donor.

CDR3 in DNA: TGTGCCAGCAGCTTGGTCCTTACTGGGGAAGCTAACTATGGCTACACCTTC. Protein product: CASSLVLTGEANYGYTF. The gene calls are TRBV12-3 or TRBV12-4 and TRBJ1-2; D is unclear. This CDR3 has 17 residues. V was shortened by 6 bases and J by 0 bases, with 20 bases between the two germline ends.